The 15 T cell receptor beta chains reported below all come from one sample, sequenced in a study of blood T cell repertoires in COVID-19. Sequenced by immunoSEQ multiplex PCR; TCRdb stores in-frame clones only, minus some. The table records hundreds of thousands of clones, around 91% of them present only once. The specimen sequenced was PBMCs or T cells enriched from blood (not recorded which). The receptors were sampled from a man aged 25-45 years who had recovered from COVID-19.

CDR3: CASSPKTGGDYGYTF. CDR3 DNA sequence: TGTGCCAGCAGCCCAAAGACAGGGGGGGACTATGGCTACACCTTC. The chain is built from TRBV11-2 and TRBJ1-2; the match to TRBD1 covers 9 bases. The trim removed 5 bases at V and 3 bases at J, leaving 7 bases unmatched. This CDR3 is built from 15 residues. Germline V gene sequence: CDR1 SGHAT, CDR2 FQNNGV. The whole variable domain, filled in from reference TRBV11-2 and TRBJ1-2, reads EAGVAQSPRYKIIEKRQSVAFWCNPISGHATLYWYQQILGQGPKLLIQFQNNGVVDDSQLPKDRFSAERLKGVDSTLKIQPAKLEDSAVYLCASSPKTGGDYGYTFGSGTRLTVV.

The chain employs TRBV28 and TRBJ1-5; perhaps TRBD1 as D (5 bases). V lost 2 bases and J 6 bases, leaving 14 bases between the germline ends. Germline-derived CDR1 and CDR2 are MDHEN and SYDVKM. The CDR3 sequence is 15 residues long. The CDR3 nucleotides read TGTGCCAGCAGTTTAACGGCAGGGATTGGTCAGCCCCAGCATTTT. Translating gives CASSLTAGIGQPQHF.

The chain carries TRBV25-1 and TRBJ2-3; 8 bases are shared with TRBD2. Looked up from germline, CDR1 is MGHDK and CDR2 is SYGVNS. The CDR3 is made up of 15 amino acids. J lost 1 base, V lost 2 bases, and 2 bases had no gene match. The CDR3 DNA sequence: TGTGCCAGCAGTGAAGCACTAGCGGGCACAGATACGCAGTATTTT. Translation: CASSEALAGTDTQYF. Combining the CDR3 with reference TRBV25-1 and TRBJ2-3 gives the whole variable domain EADIYQTPRYLVIGTGKKITLECSQTMGHDKMYWYQQDPGMELHLIHYSYGVNSTEKGDLSSESTVSRIRTEHFPLTLESARPSHTSQYLCASSEALAGTDTQYFGPGTRLTVL.

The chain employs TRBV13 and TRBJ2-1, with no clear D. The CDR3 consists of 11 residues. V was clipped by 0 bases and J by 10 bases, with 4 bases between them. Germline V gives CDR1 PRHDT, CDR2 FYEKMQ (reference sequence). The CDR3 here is CASSLGLEQFF. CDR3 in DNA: TGTGCCAGCAGCTTAGGACTGGAGCAGTTCTTC.

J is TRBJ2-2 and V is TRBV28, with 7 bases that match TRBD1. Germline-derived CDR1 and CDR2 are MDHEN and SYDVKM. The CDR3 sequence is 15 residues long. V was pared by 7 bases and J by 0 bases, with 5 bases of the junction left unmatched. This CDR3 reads CASTKGGANTGELFF. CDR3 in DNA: TGTGCCAGCACCAAAGGGGGCGCGAACACCGGGGAGCTGTTTTTT.

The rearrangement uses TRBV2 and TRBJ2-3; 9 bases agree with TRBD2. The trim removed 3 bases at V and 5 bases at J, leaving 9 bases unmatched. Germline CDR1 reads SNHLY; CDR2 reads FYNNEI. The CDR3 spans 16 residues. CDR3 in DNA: TGTGCCAGCAGTGATGGGCGGGAGGGCCGGAAAGATACGCAGTATTTT. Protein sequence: CASSDGREGRKDTQYF.

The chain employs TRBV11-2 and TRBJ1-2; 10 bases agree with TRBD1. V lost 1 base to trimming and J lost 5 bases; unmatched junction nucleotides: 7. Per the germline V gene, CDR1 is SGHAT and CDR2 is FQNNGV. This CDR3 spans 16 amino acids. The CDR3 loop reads CASSLAGQGDQYGYTF. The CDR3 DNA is TGTGCCAGCAGCTTAGCTGGACAGGGGGATCAGTATGGCTACACCTTC.

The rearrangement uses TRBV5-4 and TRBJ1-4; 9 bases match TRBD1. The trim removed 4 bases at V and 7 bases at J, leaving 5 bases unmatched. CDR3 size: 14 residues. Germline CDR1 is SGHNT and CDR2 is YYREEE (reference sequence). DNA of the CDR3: TGTGCCAGCAGCCTTCCGGGACAGGGTGAAAAACTGTTTTTT. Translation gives CASSLPGQGEKLFF.

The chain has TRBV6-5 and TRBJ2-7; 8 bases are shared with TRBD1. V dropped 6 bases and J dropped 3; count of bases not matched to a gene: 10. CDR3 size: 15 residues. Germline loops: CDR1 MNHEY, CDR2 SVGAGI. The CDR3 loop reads CASRMPAGGFYEQYF. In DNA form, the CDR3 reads TGTGCCAGCAGGATGCCGGCAGGGGGCTTCTACGAGCAGTACTTC.

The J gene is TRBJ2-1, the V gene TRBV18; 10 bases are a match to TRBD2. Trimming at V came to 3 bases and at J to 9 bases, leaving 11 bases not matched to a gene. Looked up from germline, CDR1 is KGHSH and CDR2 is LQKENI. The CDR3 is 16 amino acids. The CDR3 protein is CASSPQDLAGAVEQFF. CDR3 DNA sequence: TGTGCCAGCTCACCTCAAGACCTAGCGGGAGCGGTTGAGCAGTTCTTC.

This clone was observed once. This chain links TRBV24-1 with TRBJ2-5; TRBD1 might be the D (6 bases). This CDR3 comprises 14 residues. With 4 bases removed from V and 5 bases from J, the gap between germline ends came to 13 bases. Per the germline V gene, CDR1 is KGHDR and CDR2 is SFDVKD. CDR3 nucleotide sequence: TGTGCCACCAGTGAGAACAGGGATCAGGAGACCCAGTACTTC. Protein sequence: CATSENRDQETQYF.

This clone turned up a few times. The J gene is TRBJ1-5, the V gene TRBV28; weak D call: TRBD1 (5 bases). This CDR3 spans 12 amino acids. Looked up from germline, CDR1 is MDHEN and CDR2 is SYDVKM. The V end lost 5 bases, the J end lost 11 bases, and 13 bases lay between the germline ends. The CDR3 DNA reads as TGTGCCAGCAGTACCATTGGGGGGGCCCAGCATTTT. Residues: CASSTIGGAQHF.

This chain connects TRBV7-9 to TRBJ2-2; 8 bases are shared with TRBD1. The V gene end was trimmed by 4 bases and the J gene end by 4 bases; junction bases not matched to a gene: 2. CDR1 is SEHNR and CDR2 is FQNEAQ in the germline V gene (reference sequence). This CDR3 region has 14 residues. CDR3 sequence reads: CASSYTGGTGELFF. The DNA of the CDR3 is TGTGCCAGCAGCTATACAGGGGGCACCGGGGAGCTGTTTTTT.

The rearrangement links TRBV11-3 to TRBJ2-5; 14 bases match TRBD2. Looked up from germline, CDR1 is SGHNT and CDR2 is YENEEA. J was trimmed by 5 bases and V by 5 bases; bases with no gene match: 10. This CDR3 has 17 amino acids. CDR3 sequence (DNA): TGTGCCAGCAGCCTGGGGACTAGCGGGAGTCGTGGGGAGACCCAGTACTTC. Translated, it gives CASSLGTSGSRGETQYF.

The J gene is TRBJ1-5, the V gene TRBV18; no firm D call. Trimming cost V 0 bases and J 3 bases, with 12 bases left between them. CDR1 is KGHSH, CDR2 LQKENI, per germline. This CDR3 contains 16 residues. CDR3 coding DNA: TGTGCCAGCTCACCACCAGAAGGAGTCAACAATCAGCCCCAGCATTTT. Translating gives CASSPPEGVNNQPQHF.